These 2 T cell receptor beta chains were all obtained from the same sample, sequenced in a study of radiotherapy plus CTLA-4 blockade in lung cancer. Clones were read by immunoSEQ multiplex PCR, and TCRdb kept only the in-frame ones, dropping some. Here the sample spans 2,400 or so clones, roughly 79% being singletons. Material: tumor tissue, obtained from a patient treated with radiotherapy plus ipilimumab. All receptors come from a human donor with non-small cell lung cancer that progressed on radiotherapy plus ipilimumab.

This clone was seen only a few times. The chain is built from TRBV2 and TRBJ2-7; D not resolved. The germline V and J ends were trimmed by 2 bases and 2 bases, with 10 bases remaining between them. Germline V gives CDR1 SNHLY, CDR2 FYNNEI. CDR3 length: 14 residues. The CDR3 loop reads CASSESSSTYEQYF. In DNA, the CDR3 is TGTGCCAGCAGTGAAAGCTCTTCAACCTACGAGCAGTACTTC.

The CDR3 protein is CASSHQAGAHYNEQFF. The CDR3 nucleotides read TGCGCCAGCAGCCATCAAGCGGGAGCCCATTACAATGAGCAGTTCTTC. The chain links TRBV4-1 to TRBJ2-1, with 8 bases identical to TRBD2. This CDR3 is 16 amino acids long. Trimming removed 3 bases from V and 4 bases from J; junction bases left unmatched: 8. Germline V gene lookup returns CDR1 MGHRA and CDR2 YSYEKL.